The clone carrying this TCR beta chain occurred a few times. Its antigen is unidentified. Investigators reverse transcribed all isolated RNA, so they sequenced expressed TCRB transcripts. TCRdb's copy holds only in-frame clones and misses some; the assay was immunoSEQ multiplex PCR. The top ten clones hold about 0.02% of a sample with about 700,000 clones, over 10% of them seen once. This CDR3 comprises 15 residues. Looked up from germline, CDR1 is GTSNPN and CDR2 is SVGIG (reference sequence). V shed 1 base and J shed 4 bases, with 15 bases lying between them. The data were taken from a study of beta chain features in type 1 diabetes. Study context: Sorted cells numbering some 110 million were examined across all samples.

Study results and caveats: Type 1 diabetes patients showed fewer insertions and more deletions at VDJ junctions. The study found moderately but significantly shorter TCRB CDR3s in all four CD4+ subsets of Type 1 diabetes patients.

This chain uses TRBV30 with TRBJ2-3, with a weak D call TRBD2 (5 bases). Material for sequencing was naive CD4+ T cells from blood. The TCR comes from a man aged 18 to 29 with type 1 diabetes. Here the CDR3 reads CAWSGGESRSDTQYF. The CDR3 region has the DNA TGTGCCTGGAGTGGGGGAGAGTCTCGGTCAGATACGCAGTATTTT.